This TCR beta chain stems from a study of T cell responses to AZD1222 COVID-19 vaccine. Study information: Second-dose intervals near 4 or 12 weeks were combined.

Profiling relied on immunoSEQ multiplex PCR, and the TCRdb table lists in-frame clones only, not all of them. The table records 110,000 to 150,000 clones, around 85% of them present only once. Study-level findings and limits: Mostly white British, mostly female donors; authors suggested clonal diversity may be underestimated. Increases in Spike-specific TCR breadth and depth were seen after two AZD1222 doses.

With regard to this clone: What it recognizes is unknown.

CDR3 length equals 13 residues. V was trimmed by 7 bases and J by 4 bases, leaving 12 bases between them. In germline, CDR1 is SNHLY, CDR2 FYNNEI. The sample consisted of peripheral blood, taken on day 0 of AZD1222 vaccination. The V gene is TRBV2, the J gene TRBJ2-3; unclear D gene. This sequence originates from an adult in good health. CDR3 DNA sequence: TGTGCCAGCAATAGTCTTTTGGCAGATACGCAGTATTTT. Its translation: CASNSLLADTQYF.